This T cell receptor (beta chain) is from a study of CD8 T cells in ankylosing spondylitis. Study-level results: Ankylosing spondylitis blood appeared to be characterized by a TCR beta motif of under 10 highly homologous variants. Disease-linked clones displayed a CD8+ phenotype and appeared relatively rarely in peripheral blood. Disease-linked clones were reportedly significantly enriched in matched ankylosing spondylitis synovial fluid.

The authors made TCR beta libraries by quantitative 5'-RACE with molecular barcodes. TCRdb itself ran the 5' RACE reads through MiXCR, one entry per CDR3 protein. This sample carries about 27,000 distinct CDR3 sequences, 7.9% of them seen once, and the ten largest clones take roughly 30%. This clonotype was found many times. Its antigen is still unknown. Germline CDR1 is MNHEY and CDR2 is SMNVEV (reference sequence). This CDR3 spans 16 amino acids. V lost 4 bases to trimming and J lost 9 bases; unmatched junction nucleotides: 7. The specimen sequenced was blood. The clonotype was recovered from a male donor with ankylosing spondylitis or in good health (not recorded which). The chain has TRBV27 and TRBJ2-1, with TRBD2 matching 15 bases. CDR3: CASSSYGLAGGGEQFF. CDR3 sequence (DNA): TGTGCCAGCAGTTCCTATGGACTAGCGGGAGGGGGTGAGCAGTTCTTC.